Listed here are 15 T cell receptor beta chains from one sample, sequenced in a study of T cells after yellow fever vaccination (dated by TCRdb to the late 2010s). The library was generated by 5' RACE. The sequencer was an Illumina HiSeq 2500. TCRdb reran the public reads through fastp at Q25 and MiXCR, keeping productive beta chains. One record per CDR3 amino acid sequence lists the most common genes and DNA. The sample data list roughly 85,000 distinct CDR3 sequences, and more than 10% of these were observed just once. Under 30% of the sample is taken by the ten largest. In the paper's terms, the treatment or condition label means: live attenuated yellow fever vaccine strain. The source was CD8+ T cells not binding an NS4B(214-222) dextramer, sorted from PBMCs, collected less than 25 days after the first yellow fever vaccination. The cell subset or site label of this sample denotes: NS4B epitope dextramer-negative CD8 T cells. Receptors were obtained from a man between 18 and 29 years old who received the YFV17D yellow fever vaccine.

This clonotype was seen more than once but under ten times. This chain joins TRBV7-3 and TRBJ2-1; 12 bases map to TRBD2. This CDR3 is 16 amino acids long. V lost 6 bases to trimming and J lost 9 bases; unmatched junction nucleotides: 12. Germline assignment: CDR1 SGHTA and CDR2 FQGTGA. CDR3 in amino acids: CASSQLTSGGESEQFF. As DNA, the CDR3 is TGTGCCAGCAGTCAACTGACTAGCGGGGGTGAAAGTGAGCAGTTCTTC.

In its sample, this clonotype was seen a few times. The chain is built from TRBV6-5 and TRBJ2-3, with D perhaps matching TRBD2 (6 bases). In germline, CDR1 is MNHEY, CDR2 SVGAGI. The CDR3 extends over 16 amino acids. Trimming shortened V by 1 base and J by 0 bases, and 11 bases separated the two germline ends. CDR3 residues: CASSYYAGLSTDTQYF. The CDR3 DNA sequence: TGTGCCAGCAGTTACTATGCGGGACTGAGCACAGATACGCAGTATTTT.

This clonotype appeared a few times. The chain links TRBV6-2 or TRBV6-3 to TRBJ2-2; D call uncertain. Trimming pared 2 bases from V and 6 bases from J, leaving 4 bases between. The CDR3 covers 12 residues. Germline CDR1 and CDR2: MNHEY and SVGEGT. The CDR3 loop reads CASSYGPGELFF. In DNA form, the CDR3 reads TGTGCCAGCAGTTACGGCCCCGGGGAGCTGTTTTTT.

V gene TRBV9 combines with J gene TRBJ2-7; D is possibly TRBD2 (6 bases). Trimming shortened V by 0 bases and J by 1 base, and 11 bases separated the two germline ends. The germline CDR1 and CDR2 sequences are SGDLS and YYNGEE. The CDR3 extends over 15 amino acids. CDR3 in DNA: TGTGCCAGCAGCGTAGCCCCCGGGAGTTCCTACGAGCAGTACTTC. This sequence encodes CASSVAPGSSYEQYF.

This clonotype was counted between two and nine times. The chain carries TRBV12-3 or TRBV12-4 and TRBJ1-1; 8 bases fit TRBD1. The trim removed 5 bases at V and 5 bases at J, leaving 7 bases unmatched. This CDR3 spans 14 amino acids. CDR3 nucleotides: TGTGCCAGCAGTCCAGGCACAGGGGGGACTGAAGCTTTCTTT. Protein sequence: CASSPGTGGTEAFF.

V usage is TRBV4-3 and J usage is TRBJ2-7, with TRBD2 identical over 7 bases. V trimming: 4 bases; J trimming: 5 bases; junction bases outside the gene matches: 5. The CDR3 has 13 residues. Germline CDR1 is LGHNA and CDR2 is YSLEER. CDR3 in amino acids: CASSPGGADEQYF. CDR3 sequence (DNA): TGCGCCAGCAGCCCGGGGGGTGCGGACGAGCAGTACTTC.

The CDR3 is CASSLGSGDYEQYV. For the CDR3, the DNA is TGTGCCAGCAGCTTAGGATCAGGGGACTACGAGCAGTACGTC. The gene calls are TRBV7-2 and TRBJ2-7, with D maybe TRBD1 (6 bases). V was cut by 1 base and J by 3 bases, with 10 bases left in between. Per germline, CDR1 SGHTA and CDR2 FQGNSA. The CDR3 is made up of 14 amino acids.

The table lists this clonotype with a few counts. The J gene is TRBJ2-1, the V gene TRBV29-1, with a possible D match to TRBD1 (5 bases). The V end was cut by 3 bases, the J end by 4 bases, with 13 bases between. Germline assignment: CDR1 SQVTM and CDR2 ANQGSEA. The CDR3 consists of 14 residues. The CDR3 DNA sequence: TGCAGCGTTGATCTGTGGGGCGAGTACAATGAGCAGTTCTTC. It encodes CSVDLWGEYNEQFF.

This clonotype has a count of ten or more. The genes are TRBV6-2 or TRBV6-3 and TRBJ2-2; D not resolved. This CDR3 region has 13 residues. With 2 bases removed from V and 1 base from J, the gap between germline ends came to 2 bases. The germline CDR1 and CDR2 sequences are MNHEY and SVGEGT. For the CDR3, the DNA is TGTGCCAGCAGTTACCTGAACACCGGGGAGCTGTTTTTT. This codes for CASSYLNTGELFF.

V is TRBV5-1 and J is TRBJ2-5; 15 bases are a match to TRBD2. There are 17 residues in the CDR3. The junction had 8 bases not matched to a gene; V was cut back by 8 bases and J by 0 bases. Germline V CDR1 and CDR2: SGHRS, YFSETQ. The CDR3 reads CARSGLAGGPYQETQYF. The DNA for the CDR3 is TGCGCCAGATCGGGACTAGCGGGGGGACCGTACCAAGAGACCCAGTACTTC. Based on the CDR3 plus reference TRBV5-1 and TRBJ2-5, the full variable domain is KAGVTQTPRYLIKTRGQQVTLSCSPISGHRSVSWYQQTPGQGLQFLFEYFSETQRNKGNFPGRFSGRQFSNSRSEMNVSTLELGDSALYLCARSGLAGGPYQETQYFGPGTRLLVL.

This clonotype has just a few counts. The V gene is TRBV2, the J gene TRBJ1-2, with D tentatively TRBD1 (5 bases). The CDR3 is 14 residues long. Between the trimmed V and J ends, which lost 6 bases and 0 bases, there was a span of 11 bases. The germline V gene has CDR1 SNHLY and CDR2 FYNNEI. The CDR3 reads CASSYRLPNYGYTF. For the CDR3, the DNA is TGTGCCAGCAGCTACAGGCTTCCTAACTATGGCTACACCTTC.

The V call is TRBV5-1, the J call TRBJ1-2, with TRBD1 as a possible D gene (5 bases). The germline V gene has CDR1 SGHRS and CDR2 YFSETQ. V lost 1 base to trimming and J lost 6 bases, with 16 bases between them. The length of the CDR3 is 15 residues. The DNA for the CDR3 is TGCGCCAGCAGCTTGACCTCCGGGACCCAGGATGGCTACACCTTC. Protein sequence: CASSLTSGTQDGYTF.

This clonotype was counted between two and nine times. The chain joins TRBV21-1 to TRBJ2-5; TRBD1, the table's D call, lacks a check against the DNA. TRBV21-1 is shown as a pseudogene. CDR3 size: 18 residues. This chain's CDR3 is CASSERKGQWGHQETQYF. DNA of the CDR3: TGTGCCAGCAGCGAAAGAAAGGGACAGTGGGGACACCAAGAGACCCAGTACTTC.

This clonotype has more than one count but fewer than ten. This rearrangement joins TRBV29-1 to TRBJ1-4, with 8 bases identical to TRBD1. The trim removed 4 bases at V and 15 bases at J, leaving 7 bases unmatched. CDR1 and CDR2 from the germline V gene are SQVTM and ANQGSEA. CDR3 length: 11 residues. The CDR3 sequence is CSVATGGDLFF. DNA for the CDR3: TGCAGCGTTGCAACAGGGGGTGATTTGTTTTTT.

This clonotype was counted at least ten times. This chain uses TRBV12-3 or TRBV12-4 with TRBJ2-5; D might be TRBD2 (5 bases). Trimming cost V 9 bases and J 5 bases, with 19 bases left between them. The CDR3 length is 14 residues. In nucleotides, the CDR3 is TGTGCCAGTAGCCCCGACGGGAATACGGAGACCCAGTACTTC. This sequence encodes CASSPDGNTETQYF.